This TCR beta chain was identified during a study of blood T cell repertoires in COVID-19. The table came from immunoSEQ multiplex PCR; TCRdb's copy has only in-frame clones and leaves some out. The sample shows about 270,000 clones, 88% of them seen only once. Sequences were obtained from PBMCs or T cells enriched from blood (not recorded which). The TCR originated in a woman aged 60 to 75 in a cohort exposed to, infected with or recovered from COVID-19 (not recorded which).

The CDR3 bases are TGTGCCAGCTCACCACTTGACAGGGACAACTCTGGAAACACCATATATTTT. The encoded protein is CASSPLDRDNSGNTIYF. The chain has TRBV18 and TRBJ1-3; TRBD1 matches at 7 bases. V was pared by 1 base and J by 0 bases, with 6 bases of the junction left unmatched. The germline CDR1 and CDR2 sequences are KGHSH and LQKENI. The CDR3 runs 17 residues.